A single T cell receptor beta chain is shown here with its context. What antigen it recognizes has not been identified. Per-base quality was not reported, and no clone a single base away is much larger than it. Participants in the prospective study were aged about 18 to 90 years, lived in about two dozen United States geographic areas, and enrolled through a virtual design. In the prospective study, participants were assigned to cohorts based on the clinical history participants reported in a screening survey and a study questionnaire. In the prospective study, mobile phlebotomists collected whole blood, serum and a nasopharyngeal or oropharyngeal swab from each participant. Prospective study participants could optionally give additional blood draws and questionnaires over a roughly 2-month period. Before DNA extraction, blood samples from the prospective study were shipped at room temperature or frozen.

V gives up 4 bases and J gives up 0 bases, and the segment between their germline ends measures 15 bases. CDR1 and CDR2 are drawn from the germline V gene: KGHSH, LQKENI. From the cysteine up to the phenylalanine, the CDR3 has a length of 17 residues. CDR3 DNA is the only sequence kept; it has 51 bases, read in frame from the first base. The sample originates from a study of blood T cell repertoires in COVID-19 (dated by TCRdb to about 2020). For the wider study: Samples from collaborators originated in the United States, Italy and Spain and spanned both the acute and convalescent phases of COVID-19. The repertoires were released in a freely available public database meant as a resource for research on the immune response to SARS-CoV-2. Samples were obtained from the ongoing ImmuneRACE study (first 160 participants) and from 1,254 subjects provided by 6 global collaborators. The sample metadata nearly always contained a de-identified subject ID, COVID-19 status, age in years and sex. The material from the prospective study consisted of cDNA or gDNA derived from T cells, B-cell-depleted T cells, or PBMCs. Subjects who had been exposed to COVID-19, were actively infected with it, or had recovered from it provided the deeply sampled blood TCRbeta repertoires that made up the dataset. Where HLA class I and class II types were available, the types were taken from metadata supplied by the sample provider, not from assay-based typing.

The investigation overall reported the following: How much clinical and demographic metadata was included differed by source and by participant, and the metadata was provided uncurated.

TCRbeta CDR3 regions were amplified from genomic DNA by means of the immunoSEQ Assay, a bias-controlled multiplex PCR. Per the authors' processing: The number of nucleated cells in each sample was estimated by amplification of reference gene primers within the assay. To quantify the absolute abundance of each unique TCRbeta CDR3 rearrangement, sequence reads were collapsed and filtered. For each sample, productive Simpson clonality was calculated as the square root of Simpson's diversity index over productive rearrangements. The source is immuneACCESS, and TCRdb retained only in-frame sequences with V and J called. Part of the clones is not carried over; for the studies checked, unresolved V genes explain less than half of this, and the remainder is unexplained. The D gene and trimming were derived from the DNA, and the V and J assignments and clone size from that table. Recorded for this sample are roughly 240,000 clones; 88% of them occurred a single time. Roughly 2.3% of the sample rests with the top ten.

The sequencing sample was made of PBMCs or T cells enriched from blood (not recorded which). The clonotype originates from a woman in her thirties or forties with acute COVID-19. Here the chain combines TRBV18 and TRBJ1-4; the D gene is perhaps TRBD1, from 5 matching bases. The nucleotide sequence reads as follows: TGTGCCAGCTCACGATGGGGGGGAGGAACAACTAATGAAAAACTGTTTTTT. This encodes CASSRWGGGTTNEKLFF.